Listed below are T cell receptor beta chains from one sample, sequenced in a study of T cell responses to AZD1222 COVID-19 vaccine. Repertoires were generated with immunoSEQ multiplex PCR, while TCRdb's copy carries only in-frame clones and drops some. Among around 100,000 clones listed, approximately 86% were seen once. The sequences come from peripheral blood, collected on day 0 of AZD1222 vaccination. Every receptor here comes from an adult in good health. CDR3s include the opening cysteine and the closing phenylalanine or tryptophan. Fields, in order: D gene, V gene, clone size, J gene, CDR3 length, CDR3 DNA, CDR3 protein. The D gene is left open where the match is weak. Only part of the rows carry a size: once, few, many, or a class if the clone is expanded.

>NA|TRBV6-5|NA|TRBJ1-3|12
TGTGCCAGCAGTTACTATAGAAACACCATATATTTT
CASSYYRNTIYF
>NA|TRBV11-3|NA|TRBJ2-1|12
TGTGCCAGCAGCTTCGGCGGCAATGAGCAGTTCTTC
CASSFGGNEQFF
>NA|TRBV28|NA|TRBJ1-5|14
TGTGCCAGCAGTTTAATGGGTCGGGGACAGCCCCAGCATTTT
CASSLMGRGQPQHF
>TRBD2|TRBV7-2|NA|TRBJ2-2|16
TGTGCCAGCAGCTTAGTGGGGGGAGGGCTCACCGGGGAGCTGTTTTTT
CASSLVGGGLTGELFF
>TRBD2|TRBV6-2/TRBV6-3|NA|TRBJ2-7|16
TGTGCCAGCAGTTTGCTCTCTAGCGGGAGAACCTACGAGCAGTACTTC
CASSLLSSGRTYEQYF
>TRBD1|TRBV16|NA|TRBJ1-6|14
TGTGCCAGCAGCCACGGACAGGGTAATTCACCCCTCCACTTT
CASSHGQGNSPLHF
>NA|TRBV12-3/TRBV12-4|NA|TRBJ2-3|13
TGTGCCAGCAGCTCGGACTCCACAGATACGCAGTATTTT
CASSSDSTDTQYF
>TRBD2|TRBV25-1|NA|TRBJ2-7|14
TGTGCCAGCAAGGCTAGCGGGAGCTTCTTCGAGCAGTACTTC
CASKASGSFFEQYF
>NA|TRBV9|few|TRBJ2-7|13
TGTGCCAGCAAGGCGGGCAGCCTCTACGAGCAGTACTTC
CASKAGSLYEQYF
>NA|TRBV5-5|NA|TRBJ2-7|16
TGTGCCAGCAGCCCGGCCAAGGGGGTCTTAGGCTACGAGCAGTACTTC
CASSPAKGVLGYEQYF
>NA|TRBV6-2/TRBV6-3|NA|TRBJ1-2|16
TGTGCCAGCAGTTACTTTAGAGTGTCCGGGGGCGATGGCTACACCTTC
CASSYFRVSGGDGYTF
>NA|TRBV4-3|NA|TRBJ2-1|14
TGCGCCAGCAGCCCCCGCCTCTCCTACAATGAGCAGTTCTTC
CASSPRLSYNEQFF
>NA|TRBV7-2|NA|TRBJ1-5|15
TGTGCCAGCAGCTTAGGGACGGCGAGCGGTCAGCCCCAGCATTTT
CASSLGTASGQPQHF
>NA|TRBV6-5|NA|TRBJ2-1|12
TGTGCCAGCAAAGGGGGATACAATGAGCAGTTCTTC
CASKGGYNEQFF
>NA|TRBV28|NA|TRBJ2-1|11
TGTGCCAGCAGTTCAAGGACTGAGCAGTTCTTC
CASSSRTEQFF
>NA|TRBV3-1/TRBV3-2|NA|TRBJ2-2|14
TGTGCCAGCAGCCTGCCCTTACCCACCGGGGAGCTGTTTTTT
CASSLPLPTGELFF
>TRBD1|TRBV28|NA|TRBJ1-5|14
TGTGCCAGCAGCCCAACAGGGGCCAATCAGCCCCAGCATTTT
CASSPTGANQPQHF
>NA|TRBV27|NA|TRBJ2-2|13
TGTGCCAGCAAGGGGCAGAACACCGGGGAGCTGTTTTTT
CASKGQNTGELFF
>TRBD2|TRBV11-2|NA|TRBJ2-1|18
TGTGCCAGCAGCATCGTAGCGGGAGGGGAGTGGTCCTACAATGAGCAGTTCTTC
CASSIVAGGEWSYNEQFF
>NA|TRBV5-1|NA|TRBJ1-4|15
TGCGCCAGCAGCTTCTCCAGGGCCTCTAGTGAAAAACTGTTTTTT
CASSFSRASSEKLFF
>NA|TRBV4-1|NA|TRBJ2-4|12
TGCGCCAGCAGCCGCTGGGACGACATTCAGTACTTC
CASSRWDDIQYF
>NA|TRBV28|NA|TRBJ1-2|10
TGTGCCAGCAAGGCAGCCGGCTACACCTTC
CASKAAGYTF
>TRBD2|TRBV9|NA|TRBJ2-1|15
TGTGCCAGCAGCGTGGGATCGGGGGGCTACAATGAGCAGTTCTTC
CASSVGSGGYNEQFF
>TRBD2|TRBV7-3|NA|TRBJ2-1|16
TGTGCCAGCAGCTTATCGTCAGCGGGGGAATACAATGAGCAGTTCTTC
CASSLSSAGEYNEQFF
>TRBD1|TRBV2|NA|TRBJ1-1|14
TGTGCCAGCTCAGGGGGAGGATGGAGCACTGAAGCTTTCTTT
CASSGGGWSTEAFF
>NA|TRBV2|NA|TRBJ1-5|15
TGTGCCAGCACCGACTCTGGCAGGGAGGGTCAGCCCCAGCATTTT
CASTDSGREGQPQHF
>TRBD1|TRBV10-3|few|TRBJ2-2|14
TGTGCCATCACCTCCGGGACAGGGCCCGGGGAGCTGTTTTTT
CAITSGTGPGELFF
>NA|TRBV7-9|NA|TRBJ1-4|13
TGTGCCAGCAGCTTACCCTCTGGGGAAAAACTGTTTTTT
CASSLPSGEKLFF
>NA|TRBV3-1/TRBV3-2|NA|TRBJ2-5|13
TGTGCCAGCAGCCAAGATGGGAGGGAGACCCAGTACTTC
CASSQDGRETQYF
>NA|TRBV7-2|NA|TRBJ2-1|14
TGTGCCAGCACCCACCGGCAGATTAACAATGAGCAGTTCTTC
CASTHRQINNEQFF
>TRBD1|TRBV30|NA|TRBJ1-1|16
TGTGCCTGGATCCGGGACAGGGGACCCTCTTGGTCTGAAGCTTTCTTT
CAWIRDRGPSWSEAFF
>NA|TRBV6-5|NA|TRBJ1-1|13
TGTGCCAGCAGGCAGGTTGGGAACACTGAAGCTTTCTTT
CASRQVGNTEAFF
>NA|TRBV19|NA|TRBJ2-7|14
TGTGCCAGTAGTCCAAGGGGGACATTCGAAGAGCAGTACTTC
CASSPRGTFEEQYF
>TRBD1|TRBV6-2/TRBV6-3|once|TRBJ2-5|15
TGTGCCAGCAGCTGGCGACAGGGGTCGGGAGAGACCCAGTACTTC
CASSWRQGSGETQYF
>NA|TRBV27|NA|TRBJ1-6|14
TGTGCCAGCAGAGCGCAGGGCCATAATTCACCCCTCCACTTT
CASRAQGHNSPLHF
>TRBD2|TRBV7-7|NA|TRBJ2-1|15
TGTGCTAGCAGCTTAGTTCTAGCGGCGAATAATGAGCAGTTCTTC
CASSLVLAANNEQFF
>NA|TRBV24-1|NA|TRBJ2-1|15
TGTGCCACCAGTGACAATCGGGACTCCTCCAATGAGCAGTTCTTC
CATSDNRDSSNEQFF
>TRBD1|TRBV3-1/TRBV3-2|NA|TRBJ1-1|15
TGTGCCAGCAGCCCGGACACAGGGGGCGGCACTGAAGCTTTCTTT
CASSPDTGGGTEAFF
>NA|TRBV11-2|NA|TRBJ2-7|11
TGTGCCAGCAGCCTAGTTTACGAGCAGTACTTC
CASSLVYEQYF
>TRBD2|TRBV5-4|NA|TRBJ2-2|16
TGTGCCAGCAGCAGCATGACTAGCGCGAACACCGGGGAGCTGTTTTTT
CASSSMTSANTGELFF
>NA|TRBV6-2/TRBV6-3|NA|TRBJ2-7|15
TGTGCCAGCAGTTACCGGCAGAGGCCTTCCTACGAGCAGTACTTC
CASSYRQRPSYEQYF
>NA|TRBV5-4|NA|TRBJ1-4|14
TGTGCCAGCAGCTTCCGGGACGGGAATGAAAAACTGTTTTTT
CASSFRDGNEKLFF
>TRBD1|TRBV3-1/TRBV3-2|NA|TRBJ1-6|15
TGTGCCAGCAGCCAAGAAGGGACAGGGGGCACGCCCCTCCACTTT
CASSQEGTGGTPLHF
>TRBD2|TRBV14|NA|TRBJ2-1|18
TGTGCCAGCAGCCAACCAAACCGGACTAGCGGGGTTTACAATGAGCAGTTCTTC
CASSQPNRTSGVYNEQFF
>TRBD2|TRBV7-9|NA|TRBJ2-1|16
TGTGCCAGCAGCAGACGAGCGGGAGGGCCTAACCATGAGCAGTTCTTC
CASSRRAGGPNHEQFF
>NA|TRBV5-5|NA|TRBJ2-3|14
TGTGCCAGCAGCTTGGATGCTAGCACAGATACGCAGTATTTT
CASSLDASTDTQYF
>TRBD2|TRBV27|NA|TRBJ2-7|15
TGTGCCAGCAGTCTCACCGGGACTAGCGGGATTGGGCAGTACTTC
CASSLTGTSGIGQYF
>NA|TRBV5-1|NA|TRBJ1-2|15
TGCGCCAGCAGCTGGGGGACCGGACGGAACTATGGCTACACCTTC
CASSWGTGRNYGYTF
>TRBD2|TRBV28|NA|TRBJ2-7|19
TGTGCCAGCAGTATCCGAACTAGCGGGAGGGGATGGAGGGCCTACGAGCAGTACTTC
CASSIRTSGRGWRAYEQYF
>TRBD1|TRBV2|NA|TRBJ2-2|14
TGTGCCAGCAGGAGGGGGCCCAACACCGGGGAGCTGTTTTTT
CASRRGPNTGELFF
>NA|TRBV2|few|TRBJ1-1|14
TGTGCCAGCACCCCCCAACAGACGAACACTGAAGCTTTCTTT
CASTPQQTNTEAFF
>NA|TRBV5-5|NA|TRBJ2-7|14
TGTGCCAGCAGCTTCTCGACTAGTCGGGCCGAGCAGTACTTC
CASSFSTSRAEQYF
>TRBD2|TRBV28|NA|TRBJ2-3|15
TGTGCCAGCAGTCGAACTAGCGGGAGAACAGATACGCAGTATTTT
CASSRTSGRTDTQYF
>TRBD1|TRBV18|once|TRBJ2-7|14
TGTGCCAGCTCGGGACAGGGGGGCTCCTACGAGCAGTACTTC
CASSGQGGSYEQYF
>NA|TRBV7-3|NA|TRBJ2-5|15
TGTGCCAGCAGCTTAATGCCGGGGGCGGGGGAGACCCAGTACTTC
CASSLMPGAGETQYF
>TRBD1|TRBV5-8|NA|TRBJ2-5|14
TGTGCCAGTATTTATTCCAGGGGGATGGAGACCCAGTACTTC
CASIYSRGMETQYF
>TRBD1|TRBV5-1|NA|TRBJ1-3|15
TGCGCCAGCAGCTTGGACAGGGGTTATGGAAACACCATATATTTT
CASSLDRGYGNTIYF
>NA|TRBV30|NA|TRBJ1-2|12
TGTGCCTGGAGTGTAGGGTACTATGGCTACACCTTC
CAWSVGYYGYTF
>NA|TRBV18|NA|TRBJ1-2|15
TGTGCCAGCTCACTGGGGCCGGGAGCGGACTATGGCTACACCTTC
CASSLGPGADYGYTF